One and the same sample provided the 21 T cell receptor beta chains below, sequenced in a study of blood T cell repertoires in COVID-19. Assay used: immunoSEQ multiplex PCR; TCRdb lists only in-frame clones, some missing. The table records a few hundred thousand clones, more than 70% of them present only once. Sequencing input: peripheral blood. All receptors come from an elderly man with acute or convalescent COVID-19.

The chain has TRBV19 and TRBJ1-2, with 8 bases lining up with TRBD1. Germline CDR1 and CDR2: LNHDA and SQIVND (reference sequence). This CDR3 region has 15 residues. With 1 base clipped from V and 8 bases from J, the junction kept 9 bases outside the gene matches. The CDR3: CASSIAGGQGSGYTF. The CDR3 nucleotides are TGTGCCAGTAGTATAGCGGGTGGACAGGGATCGGGCTACACCTTC. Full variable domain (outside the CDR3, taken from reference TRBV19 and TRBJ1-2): DGGITQSPKYLFRKEGQNVTLSCEQNLNHDAMYWYRQDPGQGLRLIYYSQIVNDFQKGDIAEGYSVSREKKESFPLTVTSAQKNPTAFYLCASSIAGGQGSGYTFGSGTRLTVV.

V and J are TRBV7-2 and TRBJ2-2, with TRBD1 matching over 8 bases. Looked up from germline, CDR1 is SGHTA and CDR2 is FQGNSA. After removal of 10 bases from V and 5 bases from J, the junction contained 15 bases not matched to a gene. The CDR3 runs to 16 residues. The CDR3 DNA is TGTGCCACCCCACCCCGCACAGGGGGTTTTACCGGGGAGCTGTTTTTT. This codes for CATPPRTGGFTGELFF.

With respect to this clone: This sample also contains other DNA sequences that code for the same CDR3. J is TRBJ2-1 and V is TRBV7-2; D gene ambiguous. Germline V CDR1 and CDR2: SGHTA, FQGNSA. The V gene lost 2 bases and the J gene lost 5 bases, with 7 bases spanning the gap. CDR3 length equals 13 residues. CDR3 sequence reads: CASSLSRDNEQFF. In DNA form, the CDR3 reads TGTGCCAGCAGCTTAAGTCGGGACAATGAGCAGTTCTTC.

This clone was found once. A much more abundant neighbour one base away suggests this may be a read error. The DNA for the CDR3 is TGTGCCAGCAGTTTCGGGGGGAGCTATGGCTACACCTTC. Its protein product is CASSFGGSYGYTF. The chain links TRBV27 to TRBJ1-2; D possibly corresponds to TRBD1 (5 bases). The V end lost 3 bases, the J end lost 4 bases, and 9 bases lay between the germline ends. The CDR3 runs 13 residues. Germline V gene sequence: CDR1 MNHEY, CDR2 SMNVEV (reference sequence).

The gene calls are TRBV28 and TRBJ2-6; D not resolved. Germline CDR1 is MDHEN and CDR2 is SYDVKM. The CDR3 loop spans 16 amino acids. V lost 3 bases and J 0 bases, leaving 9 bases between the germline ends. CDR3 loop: CASSFAPSSGANVLTF. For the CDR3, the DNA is TGTGCCAGCAGTTTCGCTCCTAGCTCTGGGGCCAACGTCCTGACTTTC.

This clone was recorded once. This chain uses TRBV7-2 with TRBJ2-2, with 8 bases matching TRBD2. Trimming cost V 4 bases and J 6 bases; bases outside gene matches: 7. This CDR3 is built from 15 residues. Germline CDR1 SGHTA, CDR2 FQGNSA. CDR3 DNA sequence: TGTGCCAGCAGCTCTCAAGCGGGAGTGGCCGGGGAGCTGTTTTTT. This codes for CASSSQAGVAGELFF.

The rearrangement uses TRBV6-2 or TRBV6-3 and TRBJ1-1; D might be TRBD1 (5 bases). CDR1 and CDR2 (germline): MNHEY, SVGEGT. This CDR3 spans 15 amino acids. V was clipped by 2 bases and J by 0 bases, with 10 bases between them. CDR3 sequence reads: CASSYQGVMNTEAFF. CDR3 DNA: TGTGCCAGCAGTTACCAGGGCGTTATGAACACTGAAGCTTTCTTT.

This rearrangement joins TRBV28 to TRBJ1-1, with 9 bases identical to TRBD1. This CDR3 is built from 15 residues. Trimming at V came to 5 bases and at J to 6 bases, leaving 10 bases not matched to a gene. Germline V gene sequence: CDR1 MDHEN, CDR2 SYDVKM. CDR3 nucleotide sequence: TGTGCCAGCAGTCCTTGGGGGGGACAGGGCCCTGAAGCTTTCTTT. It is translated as CASSPWGGQGPEAFF.

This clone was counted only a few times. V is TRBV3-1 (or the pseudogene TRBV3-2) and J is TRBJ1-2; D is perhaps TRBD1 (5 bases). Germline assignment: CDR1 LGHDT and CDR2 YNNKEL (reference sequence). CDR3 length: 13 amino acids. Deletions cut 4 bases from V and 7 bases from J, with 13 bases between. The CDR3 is CASSPQGSGGYTF. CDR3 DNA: TGTGCCAGCAGCCCCCAGGGAAGTGGTGGCTACACCTTC.

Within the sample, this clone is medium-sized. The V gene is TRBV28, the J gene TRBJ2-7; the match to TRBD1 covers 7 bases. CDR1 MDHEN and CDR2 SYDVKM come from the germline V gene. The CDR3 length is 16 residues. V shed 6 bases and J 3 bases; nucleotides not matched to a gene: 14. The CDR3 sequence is CASSAHGAGGLYEQYF. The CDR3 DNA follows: TGTGCCAGCAGCGCCCATGGGGCAGGGGGTCTCTACGAGCAGTACTTC.

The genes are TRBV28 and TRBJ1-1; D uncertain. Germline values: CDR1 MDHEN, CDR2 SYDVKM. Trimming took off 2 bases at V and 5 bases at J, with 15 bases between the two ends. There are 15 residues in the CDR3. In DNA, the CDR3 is TGTGCCAGCAGTTTAGGCGGCGTAAGGTTGACTGAAGCTTTCTTT. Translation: CASSLGGVRLTEAFF.

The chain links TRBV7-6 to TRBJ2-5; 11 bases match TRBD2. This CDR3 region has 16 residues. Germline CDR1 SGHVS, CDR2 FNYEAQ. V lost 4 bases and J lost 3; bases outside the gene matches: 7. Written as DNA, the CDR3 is TGTGCCAGCAGCTATTCCCAGGGACTAGCGGAAGAGACCCAGTACTTC. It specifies CASSYSQGLAEETQYF. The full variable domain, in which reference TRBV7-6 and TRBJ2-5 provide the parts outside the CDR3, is GAGVSQSPRYKVTKRGQDVALRCDPISGHVSLYWYRQALGQGPEFLTYFNYEAQQDKSGLPNDRFSAERPEGSISTLTIQRTEQRDSAMYRCASSYSQGLAEETQYFGPGTRLLVL.

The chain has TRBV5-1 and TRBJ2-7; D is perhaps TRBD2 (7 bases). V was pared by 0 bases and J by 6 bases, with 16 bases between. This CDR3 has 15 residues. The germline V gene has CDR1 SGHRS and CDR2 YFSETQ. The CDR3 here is CASSLAGGAPSEQYF. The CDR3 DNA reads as TGCGCCAGCAGCTTGGCGGGGGGCGCCCCTTCCGAGCAGTACTTC.

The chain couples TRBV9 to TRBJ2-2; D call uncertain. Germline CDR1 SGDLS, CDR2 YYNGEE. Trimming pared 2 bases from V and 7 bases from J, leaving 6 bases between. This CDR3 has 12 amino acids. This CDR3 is CASSVAHGELFF. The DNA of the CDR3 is TGTGCCAGCAGCGTGGCCCACGGGGAGCTGTTTTTT.

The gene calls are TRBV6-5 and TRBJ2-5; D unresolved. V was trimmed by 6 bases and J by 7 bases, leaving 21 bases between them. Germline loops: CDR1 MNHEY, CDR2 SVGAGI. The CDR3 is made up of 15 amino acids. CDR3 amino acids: CASRSYRSPRGTQYF. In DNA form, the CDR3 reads TGTGCCAGCAGAAGCTACCGTTCCCCTAGAGGGACCCAGTACTTC.

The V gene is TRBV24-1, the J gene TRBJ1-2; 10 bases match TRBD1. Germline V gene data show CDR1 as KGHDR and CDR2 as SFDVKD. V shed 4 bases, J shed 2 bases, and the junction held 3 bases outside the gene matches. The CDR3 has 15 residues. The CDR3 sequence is CATSDRTGGNYGYTF. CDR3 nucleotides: TGTGCCACCAGTGACAGGACAGGGGGAAACTATGGCTACACCTTC.

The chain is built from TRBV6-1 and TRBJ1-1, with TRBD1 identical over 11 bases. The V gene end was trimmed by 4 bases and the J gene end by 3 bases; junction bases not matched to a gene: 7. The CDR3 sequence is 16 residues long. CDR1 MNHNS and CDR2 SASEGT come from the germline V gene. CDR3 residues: CASSGDRGGPYTEAFF. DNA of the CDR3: TGTGCCAGCAGTGGGGACAGGGGGGGCCCTTACACTGAAGCTTTCTTT.

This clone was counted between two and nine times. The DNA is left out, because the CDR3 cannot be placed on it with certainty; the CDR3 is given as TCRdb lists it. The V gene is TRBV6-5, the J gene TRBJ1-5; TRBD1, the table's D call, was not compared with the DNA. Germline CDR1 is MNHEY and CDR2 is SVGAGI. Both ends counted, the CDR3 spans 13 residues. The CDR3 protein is CASSSSTLSPQHF.

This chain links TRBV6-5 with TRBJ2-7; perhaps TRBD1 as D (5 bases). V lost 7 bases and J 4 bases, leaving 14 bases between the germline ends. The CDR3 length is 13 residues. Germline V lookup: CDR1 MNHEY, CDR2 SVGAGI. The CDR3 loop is CASTSDSPYEQYF. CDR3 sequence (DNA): TGTGCCAGCACCTCCGACAGTCCTTACGAGCAGTACTTC.

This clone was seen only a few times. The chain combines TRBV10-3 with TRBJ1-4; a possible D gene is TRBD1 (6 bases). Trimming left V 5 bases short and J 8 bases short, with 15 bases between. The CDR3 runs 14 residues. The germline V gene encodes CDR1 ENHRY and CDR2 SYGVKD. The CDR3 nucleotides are TGTGCCATCAGTCCAACAGGGTTAGGAGAAAAACTGTTTTTT. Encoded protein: CAISPTGLGEKLFF.

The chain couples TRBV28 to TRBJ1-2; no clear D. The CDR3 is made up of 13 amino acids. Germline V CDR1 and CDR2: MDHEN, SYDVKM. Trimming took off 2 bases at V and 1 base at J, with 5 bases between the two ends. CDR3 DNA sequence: TGTGCCAGCAGTTTACCGGGTAACTATGGCTACACCTTC. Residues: CASSLPGNYGYTF.